This is a list of T cell receptor beta chains from one sample in a study of shared clonotypes between healthy human individuals. Sequencing was performed with immunoSEQ multiplex PCR; in TCRdb, only in-frame clones are kept and a portion is missing. The table includes fewer than 2.5 million clones, 93% detected once. The specimen sequenced was naive CD4+ T cells from PBMCs. The receptors here all came from a man between 18 and 29 years old in good health. Some clones in this sample may be carry-over from other donors' samples. CDR3s include the opening cysteine and the closing phenylalanine or tryptophan. A D gene is named only where the DNA matches it firmly. Where a row states a size, it is once, few, many or the class of an expanded clone; other rows omit it.

size	D	V	J	DNA	CDR3
-	TRBD2	TRBV6-6	TRBJ2-3	TGTGCCAGCAGGGACGGGACTAGCGAGGCAGATACGCAGTATTTT	CASRDGTSEADTQYF
-	-	TRBV6-5	TRBJ1-2	TGTGCCAGCTCCCGGTCGGGGGGAAGTGGTGGCTACACCTTC	CASSRSGGSGGYTF
-	TRBD2	TRBV7-9	TRBJ2-7	TGTGCCAGCAGCTTAGGAGGGGGTAGCGGGGTTTCCTACGAGCAGTACTTC	CASSLGGGSGVSYEQYF
-	TRBD2	TRBV14	TRBJ2-3	TGTGCCAGCAGCTATTTAGCGGGAGTAACAGATACGCAGTATTTT	CASSYLAGVTDTQYF
-	TRBD1	TRBV5-3	TRBJ2-7	TGTGCCAGCAGCCAGGGAAGGACAGGGTCCTACGAGCAGTACTTC	CASSQGRTGSYEQYF
-	TRBD2	TRBV5-6	TRBJ2-5	TGTGCCAGCAGCATGGCTACCACTAGCGGGGGTAGGGGAGAGACCCAGTACTTC	CASSMATTSGGRGETQYF
-	TRBD2	TRBV28	TRBJ2-7	TGTGCCAGCAGTTTAAGGCTGGACGGGACTAGCGGGAGCGAGCAGTACTTC	CASSLRLDGTSGSEQYF
-	TRBD1	TRBV28	TRBJ1-5	TGTGCCAGCAGTCGCCCAGGGGGCGGGAGCAATCAGCCCCAGCATTTT	CASSRPGGGSNQPQHF
-	TRBD2	TRBV6-5	TRBJ2-7	TGTGCCAGCAGTTCAGCGGGAGGTTCGTACGAGCAGTACTTC	CASSSAGGSYEQYF
-	-	TRBV5-6	TRBJ1-1	TGTGCCAGCAGCTTATTTTCGAACACTGAAGCTTTCTTT	CASSLFSNTEAFF
-	TRBD1	TRBV6-5	TRBJ1-2	TGTGCCAGCAGTTACGCGTTAGGACAGGGCTATGGCTACACCTTC	CASSYALGQGYGYTF
-	-	TRBV7-6	TRBJ1-5	TGTGCCAGCAGCTCCCATTGGGATCAGCCCCAGCATTTT	CASSSHWDQPQHF
once	-	TRBV18	TRBJ1-1	TGTGCCAGCTCACCCTGGGTAAGGGGCCCGAACACTGAAGCTTTCTTT	CASSPWVRGPNTEAFF
-	TRBD2	TRBV4-1	TRBJ2-1	TGCGCCAGCAGCCAAGAAGCGGGACGCCCCAATCCGATCTACAATGAGCAGTTCTTC	CASSQEAGRPNPIYNEQFF
-	-	TRBV5-1	TRBJ2-7	TGCGCCAGCAGCTTCTTCGCGTCCCAAAGCGAGCAGTACTTC	CASSFFASQSEQYF
-	TRBD1	TRBV7-3	TRBJ2-2	TGTGCCAGCAGCCCGGGACAGACCGGGGAGCTGTTTTTT	CASSPGQTGELFF
-	-	TRBV27	TRBJ1-5	TGTGCCAGCAGTTTAGGTCAGCCTGCTAGCAATCAGCCCCAGCATTTT	CASSLGQPASNQPQHF
-	-	TRBV4-3	TRBJ2-7	TGCGCCAGCAGCCAGGTCCGGTTCTACGAGCAGTACTTC	CASSQVRFYEQYF
-	TRBD1	TRBV7-9	TRBJ1-5	TGTGCCAGCAGCAGTGACAGGGGGCCGGTTCAGCCCCAGCATTTT	CASSSDRGPVQPQHF
-	-	TRBV28	TRBJ1-2	TGTGCCAGCAGTCCTCAGGGGCTCTATGGCTACACCTTC	CASSPQGLYGYTF
once	-	TRBV11-2	TRBJ1-1	TGTGCCAGCAGCTTAAGGCTTGCGAACACTGAAGCTTTCTTT	CASSLRLANTEAFF
-	-	TRBV28	TRBJ1-4	TGTGCCAGCGGGGGAGAAAAACTGTTTTTT	CASGGEKLFF
-	-	TRBV5-1	TRBJ1-4	TGCGCCAGCAGCTTGGCGTCAGCTAATGAAAAACTGTTTTTT	CASSLASANEKLFF
once	-	TRBV28	TRBJ1-2	TGTGCCAGCAGCCGACTGATGGGGGCGGGTTCTGGCTACACCTTC	CASSRLMGAGSGYTF
-	TRBD2	TRBV25-1	TRBJ2-7	TGTGCCAGCAGTGACCCCTTCAAGGGCGGGGGGGACGAGCAGTACTTC	CASSDPFKGGGDEQYF
-	TRBD1	TRBV28	TRBJ2-3	TGTGCCAGCAGTTCCGGACAGGGCAGTACGCAGTATTTT	CASSSGQGSTQYF
-	-	TRBV28	TRBJ2-7	TGTGCCAGCAGTTCCGCGTGGGAGCAGTACTTC	CASSSAWEQYF
-	-	TRBV5-1	TRBJ2-5	TGCGCCAGCAGCGGGAAGGAGACCCAGTACTTC	CASSGKETQYF
-	-	TRBV5-4	TRBJ2-5	TGTGCCAGCAGCTTGGCCAGCCAAGAGACCCAGTACTTC	CASSLASQETQYF
-	-	TRBV19	TRBJ1-3	TGTGCCAGTAGTATCGGACTGTTGCGAGGAAACACCATATATTTT	CASSIGLLRGNTIYF
-	-	TRBV7-9	TRBJ2-3	TGTGCCAGCAGCTTAGCGAGACCTTCGGGTAACACAGATACGCAGTATTTT	CASSLARPSGNTDTQYF